This T cell receptor (beta chain) was captured in a study of blood T cell repertoires in COVID-19. Overall study context: PBMCs, B-cell-depleted T cells, or T cells provided the cDNA or gDNA that made up the material.

This table comes from immunoSEQ multiplex PCR, and its TCRdb copy is limited to in-frame clones, with some not included. The repertoire holds 19,000 or so clones, roughly 86% seen once, with roughly a sixth in the top ten. This CDR3 has 14 residues. Germline assignment: CDR1 LGHNT and CDR2 FRNRAP. The V and J ends lost 6 bases and 1 base, in that order; junction bases with no gene match: 3. The chain employs TRBV12-5 and TRBJ1-3; 7 bases align to TRBD1. The sequence was collected from a man between 65 and 85 years old with acute or convalescent COVID-19. The sample taken for sequencing was peripheral blood. The CDR3 is CASGRDSSGNTIYF. The CDR3 DNA follows: TGTGCTAGTGGCCGGGACAGTTCTGGAAACACCATATATTTT.